This T cell receptor beta chain was captured by sequencing in a study of blood T cell repertoires in COVID-19. Study-wide background: Whether acute or convalescent, the COVID-19 samples came from the United States, Italy and Spain. The cDNA or gDNA used as material had been derived from T cells, B-cell-depleted T cells, or PBMCs.

Methods used by the authors: Estimates of nucleated cell counts were drawn from the amplification of reference gene primers. Method: immunoSEQ multiplex PCR; TCRdb's copy keeps in-frame clones and lacks some. For V, J and clone size, that table is used; D and trimming come from the DNA. The repertoire consists of tens of thousands of clones, with about 86% occurring once and the leading ten covering roughly 6.9%. This clone came up once. Per germline, CDR1 SGHVS and CDR2 FNYEAQ. The CDR3 covers 14 residues. Trimming took off 2 bases at V and 6 bases at J, with 11 bases between the two ends. The source is a middle-aged man with active COVID-19. The sample was peripheral blood. This chain links TRBV7-6 with TRBJ2-1; TRBD1 might be the D (7 bases). CDR3 bases: TGTGCCAGCAGCTTAATGGAGGGGGCCAATGAGCAGTTCTTC. Translating it yields CASSLMEGANEQFF.